The rows below give T cell receptor beta chains drawn from one sample of a study of T-cell memory formation after mild COVID-19. TCRdb passed the 5' RACE reads through MiXCR, listing each CDR3 protein once. The table records approximately 480,000 distinct CDR3 sequences, about 18% of them present only once. The sample was PBMCs or a T cell subset sorted from them (not recorded which). The receptors shown here come from an adult woman who had mild COVID-19 (a few samples of this study predate the infection). Cell type and time point are not known. Each CDR3 is given without its conserved first and last residue. Expanded clones get a size class; other rows say once, few or many, or leave the size out.

J gene: TRBJ2-3; clone size: .; V gene: TRBV6-5; CDR3 protein: ASSYSPGSSTDTQY
J gene: TRBJ1-2; clone size: .; V gene: TRBV6-5; CDR3 protein: ASSPDRLANYGYT
J gene: TRBJ1-1; clone size: many; V gene: TRBV7-9; CDR3 protein: ASSSVLAAEAF
J gene: TRBJ2-1; clone size: .; V gene: TRBV24-1; CDR3 protein: ATSDLYEQF
J gene: TRBJ2-3; clone size: .; V gene: TRBV20-1; CDR3 protein: SVPSRTQSTDTQY
J gene: TRBJ1-1; clone size: .; V gene: TRBV29-1; CDR3 protein: SVVRTGWLRNTEAF
J gene: TRBJ2-3; clone size: .; V gene: TRBV6-5; CDR3 protein: ASSYSGRGVDTQY
J gene: TRBJ2-5; clone size: many; V gene: TRBV5-5; CDR3 protein: ASSLAAVQETQY
J gene: TRBJ2-5; clone size: .; V gene: TRBV5-1; CDR3 protein: ASSFPGTDPRETQY
J gene: TRBJ1-2; clone size: many; V gene: TRBV5-1; CDR3 protein: ASSLDYGYT
J gene: TRBJ2-6; clone size: .; V gene: TRBV5-1; CDR3 protein: ASSPSTGSTSSGANVLT
J gene: TRBJ2-1; clone size: .; V gene: TRBV2; CDR3 protein: ASSRRTNIGNEQF
J gene: TRBJ2-3; clone size: .; V gene: TRBV2; CDR3 protein: ASTEGRVATDTQY
J gene: TRBJ2-1; clone size: .; V gene: TRBV7-8; CDR3 protein: ASSSPGQGADEQF
J gene: TRBJ2-7; clone size: .; V gene: TRBV7-8; CDR3 protein: ASSLAGWRLAGSEQY
J gene: TRBJ2-3; clone size: few; V gene: TRBV20-1; CDR3 protein: SADELAGTDTQY
J gene: TRBJ2-7; clone size: few; V gene: TRBV4-3; CDR3 protein: ASSQDLGLAGTYEQY
J gene: TRBJ2-7; clone size: few; V gene: TRBV6-5; CDR3 protein: ASNPHWGGEEQY
J gene: TRBJ2-7; clone size: .; V gene: TRBV12-3/TRBV12-4; CDR3 protein: ASSLPSGGSYEQY
J gene: TRBJ1-1; clone size: .; V gene: TRBV6-6; CDR3 protein: ASSYSNMNTEAF
J gene: TRBJ1-5; clone size: .; V gene: TRBV2; CDR3 protein: ASSGTLNSNQPQH
J gene: TRBJ2-5; clone size: .; V gene: TRBV5-1; CDR3 protein: ASSPTGGTETQY
J gene: TRBJ2-1; clone size: .; V gene: TRBV4-2; CDR3 protein: ASSQDLRLDEQF
J gene: TRBJ2-5; clone size: few; V gene: TRBV4-3; CDR3 protein: ASSQDPSSGQETQY
J gene: TRBJ2-5; clone size: few; V gene: TRBV7-2; CDR3 protein: ASSSPSLQETQY
J gene: TRBJ2-1; clone size: few; V gene: TRBV6-5; CDR3 protein: ASSYSFRRANEQF
J gene: TRBJ2-6; clone size: .; V gene: TRBV18; CDR3 protein: ASSPTAGYGANVLT